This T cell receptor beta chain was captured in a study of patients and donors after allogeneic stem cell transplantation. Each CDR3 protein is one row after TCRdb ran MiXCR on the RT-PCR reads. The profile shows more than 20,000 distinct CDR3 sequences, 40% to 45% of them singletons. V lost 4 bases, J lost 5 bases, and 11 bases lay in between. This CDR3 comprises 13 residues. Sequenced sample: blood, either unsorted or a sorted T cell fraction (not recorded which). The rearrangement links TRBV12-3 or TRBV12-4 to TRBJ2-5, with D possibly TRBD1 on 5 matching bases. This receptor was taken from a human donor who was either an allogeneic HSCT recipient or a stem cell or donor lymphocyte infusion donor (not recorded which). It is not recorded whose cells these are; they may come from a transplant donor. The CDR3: CASSSRQRETQYF. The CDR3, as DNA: TGTGCCAGCAGTTCGCGACAGAGGGAGACCCAGTACTTC.